A single sample gave rise to the 20 T cell receptor beta chains below, sequenced in a study of patients and donors after allogeneic stem cell transplantation. TCRdb ran MiXCR on the RT-PCR reads and lists one entry per CDR3 protein. Of roughly 880,000 distinct CDR3 sequences in the sample, approximately 19% were seen once. Sequenced input: blood, either unsorted or a sorted T cell fraction (not recorded which). These receptor sequences come from a human donor who was either an allogeneic HSCT recipient or a stem cell or donor lymphocyte infusion donor (not recorded which). It is not recorded whose cells these are; they may come from a transplant donor.

In its sample, this clonotype was seen once. The chain employs TRBV9 and TRBJ2-5; 9 positions agree with TRBD2. Germline CDR1 SGDLS, CDR2 YYNGEE. The CDR3 has 16 residues. Unmatched junction bases numbered 11, after V lost 3 bases and J lost 5 bases. The CDR3 DNA sequence: TGTGCCAGCAGCGCCCCCCTTGCGGGGGGGATGGAGACCCAGTACTTC. It specifies CASSAPLAGGMETQYF.

This clonotype was counted a few times. The V call is TRBV12-3 or TRBV12-4, the J call TRBJ1-1, with 7 bases aligning to TRBD1. The CDR3 contains 13 residues. J was trimmed by 10 bases and V by 1 base; bases with no gene match: 6. This CDR3 is CASSLGRGSRAFF. Written as DNA, the CDR3 is TGTGCCAGCAGTTTAGGCAGGGGGAGTAGAGCTTTCTTT.

To note about this clonotype: The junction departs from germline at one end; a sequencing error may be responsible. V gene TRBV7-7 combines with J gene TRBJ2-2, with 7 bases fitting TRBD1. The CDR3 has 16 residues. Germline CDR1 and CDR2: SSHAT and FNYEAQ (reference sequence). The CDR3 sequence: CASSPGQTMNTGELFF. CDR3 in DNA: TGTGCTAGCAGCCCGGGACAGACCATGAACACCGGGGAGCTGTTTTTT.

The chain uses TRBV10-3 and TRBJ1-6; a possible D gene is TRBD1 (6 bases). Germline V CDR1 and CDR2: ENHRY, SYGVKD. The CDR3 is 18 residues long. V was trimmed by 3 bases and J by 0 bases, leaving 15 bases between them. This CDR3 is CAISDWGQTSSYNSPLHF. DNA of the CDR3: TGTGCCATCAGTGATTGGGGGCAGACAAGCTCCTATAATTCACCCCTCCACTTT.

The CDR3 nucleotides read TGTGCCAGCTCTCCCTGGAGAGAATCCTACGAGCAGTACTTC. It translates to CASSPWRESYEQYF. V gene TRBV18 combines with J gene TRBJ2-7; no clear D. The CDR3 totals 14 residues. V dropped 6 bases and J dropped 1 base, with 13 bases sitting between them. Germline CDR1 and CDR2: KGHSH and LQKENI.

Ten or more counts support this clonotype. This chain links TRBV20-1 with TRBJ1-1; unclear D gene. V lost 3 bases and J lost 5, with 7 bases in between. The CDR3 is 11 residues long. The germline V gene encodes CDR1 DFQATT and CDR2 SNEGSKA (reference sequence). CDR3 coding DNA: TGCAGTGCTAGCTCCAATACTGAAGCTTTCTTT. Protein sequence: CSASSNTEAFF.

Only a few counts were recorded for this clonotype. The V gene is TRBV5-1, the J gene TRBJ1-2, with D tentatively TRBD1 (5 bases). Trimming cost V 9 bases and J 4 bases, with 22 bases left between them. CDR3 size: 15 residues. Germline V CDR1 and CDR2: SGHRS, YFSETQ. The CDR3 DNA sequence: TGCGCCACAAATTCTGGCGGGCGGGGGTCCTATGGCTACACCTTC. This encodes CATNSGGRGSYGYTF.

The chain couples TRBV4-2 to TRBJ2-3, with D perhaps matching TRBD2 (7 bases). CDR3 length: 15 amino acids. V shed 3 bases and J shed 0 bases, with 10 bases lying between them. Germline CDR1 LGHNA, CDR2 YNFKEQ. The DNA of the CDR3 is TGTGCCAGCAGCCATGAGGGGGGGAGCACAGATACGCAGTATTTT. It codes for CASSHEGGSTDTQYF.

The CDR3 sequence is CATSSRRDKNTGELFF. The CDR3 region has the DNA TGTGCCACCAGTTCCCGCCGGGACAAGAACACCGGGGAGCTGTTTTTT. This rearrangement joins TRBV24-1 to TRBJ2-2; D might be TRBD1 (6 bases). The CDR3 runs 16 residues. Germline V CDR1 and CDR2: KGHDR, SFDVKD. V was pared by 6 bases and J by 1 base, with 14 bases between.

The rearrangement uses TRBV21-1 and TRBJ2-3; the D call of TRBD2 is as the table states it, not checked on the DNA. TRBV21-1 is assigned pseudogene status. The length of the CDR3 is 15 residues. The CDR3 here is CASSKDGGSFDTQYF. The DNA for the CDR3 is TGTGCCAGCAGCAAAGATGGCGGGAGTTTCGATACGCAGTATTTT.

Here the CDR3 reads CASSASLTDTQYF. The DNA for the CDR3 is TGTGCCAGCAGTGCCTCTCTCACAGATACGCAGTATTTT. The J gene is TRBJ2-3, the V gene TRBV2; D not certain. The ends were cut back, 4 bases at V and 2 bases at J, with 7 bases in the middle. The V gene's germline CDR1 is SNHLY and CDR2 FYNNEI. The CDR3 sequence is 13 residues long.

The rearrangement uses TRBV4-3 and TRBJ1-4; D is uncertain. The CDR3 covers 16 residues. Trimming removed 4 bases at V and 4 bases at J, with 16 bases between. From germline, CDR1 is LGHNA and CDR2 YSLEER. Here the CDR3 DNA reads TGCGCCAGCAGCCCTGGATTCGGGGATTTTAATGAAAAACTGTTTTTT. Translated, it gives CASSPGFGDFNEKLFF.

This clonotype was detected a few times. The CDR3 loop reads CASSAANLGGNTIYF. CDR3 coding DNA: TGTGCCAGCAGTGCGGCGAACTTGGGAGGAAACACCATATATTTT. The chain has TRBV2 and TRBJ1-3; D not resolved. Per germline, CDR1 SNHLY and CDR2 FYNNEI. The CDR3 runs to 15 residues. V lost 4 bases, J lost 4 bases, and 14 bases lay in between.

The rearrangement links TRBV5-5 to TRBJ1-5; 8 positions agree with TRBD1. V lost 3 bases, J lost 4 bases, and 6 bases stayed unmatched. CDR1 is SGHKS, CDR2 YYEKEE, per germline (reference sequence). The CDR3 runs to 15 residues. This chain's CDR3 is CASSWDGTGNQPQHF. In DNA, the CDR3 is TGTGCCAGCAGCTGGGACGGGACAGGTAATCAGCCCCAGCATTTT.

This clonotype has more than one count but fewer than ten. The chain employs TRBV3-1 and TRBJ1-1; tentatively, D is TRBD1 (6 bases). Germline V gene lookup returns CDR1 LGHDT and CDR2 YNNKEL (reference sequence). The CDR3 is made up of 15 amino acids. V shed 0 bases and J shed 4 bases, with 12 bases lying between them. The CDR3, as DNA: TGTGCCAGCAGCCAAGAAAGGGGGATGAGCACTGAAGCTTTCTTT. It is translated as CASSQERGMSTEAFF. Using reference TRBV3-1 and TRBJ1-1 for the parts outside the CDR3, the full variable domain is DTAVSQTPKYLVTQMGNDKSIKCEQNLGHDTMYWYKQDSKKFLKIMFSYNNKELIINETVPNRFSPKSPDKAHLNLHINSLELGDSAVYFCASSQERGMSTEAFFGQGTRLTVV.

This clonotype was recorded many times. This sequence joins TRBV5-1 and TRBJ2-7; D unclear. The CDR3 length is 13 residues. Trimming left V 4 bases short and J 5 bases short, with 13 bases between. Germline CDR1 and CDR2: SGHRS and YFSETQ. CDR3 nucleotide sequence: TGCGCCAGCAGCCCTCAAGGGTGGAACGAGCAGTACTTC. Translating it yields CASSPQGWNEQYF. The full variable domain, in which reference TRBV5-1 and TRBJ2-7 provide the parts outside the CDR3, is KAGVTQTPRYLIKTRGQQVTLSCSPISGHRSVSWYQQTPGQGLQFLFEYFSETQRNKGNFPGRFSGRQFSNSRSEMNVSTLELGDSALYLCASSPQGWNEQYFGPGTRLTVT.

This clonotype was seen a handful of times. CDR3 region: CASSFSPGPETQYF. The CDR3 bases are TGTGCCAGCAGTTTCTCCCCCGGGCCGGAGACCCAGTACTTC. The chain combines TRBV6-5 with TRBJ2-5; D unclear. CDR1 and CDR2 from the germline V gene are MNHEY and SVGAGI. There are 14 residues in the CDR3. V shed 4 bases and J shed 5 bases, with 14 bases lying between them.

The rearrangement uses TRBV5-5 and TRBJ2-1, with 7 bases aligning to TRBD1. Germline CDR1 is SGHKS and CDR2 is YYEKEE (reference sequence). The CDR3 consists of 16 residues. J lost 1 base, V lost 4 bases, and 8 bases had no gene match. The CDR3 DNA reads as TGTGCCAGCAGCCGATACCAGGACAGGTCCTACAATGAGCAGTTCTTC. It codes for CASSRYQDRSYNEQFF.

The rearrangement joins TRBV19 to TRBJ2-7; D is uncertain. The length of the CDR3 is 14 residues. V was pared by 6 bases and J by 0 bases, with 12 bases between. CDR1 is LNHDA, CDR2 SQIVND, per germline (reference sequence). For the CDR3, the DNA is TGTGCCAGTAGGGGCAACCACCTCTCCTACGAGCAGTACTTC. It is translated as CASRGNHLSYEQYF.

This rearrangement joins TRBV15 to TRBJ2-1; 8 bases are a match to TRBD2. This CDR3 is built from 17 residues. Unmatched junction bases numbered 12, after V lost 2 bases and J lost 6 bases. CDR1 is LNHNV and CDR2 is YYDKDF in the germline V gene (reference sequence). The CDR3 sequence: CATSRLGGSGKGNEQFF. In nucleotides, the CDR3 is TGTGCCACCAGCAGATTGGGGGGTAGCGGGAAGGGCAATGAGCAGTTCTTC.